Listed below are T cell receptor beta chains from one sample, sequenced in a study of identical twins. Via MiXCR, TCRdb re-called the 5' RACE reads, giving one row per CDR3 protein. The profile covers roughly 490,000 distinct CDR3 sequences, with 14% appearing a single time and around 0.98% taken by the ten largest. These data were also filed under a second study, of yellow fever vaccine responses in identical twins.

What was sequenced was CD4+ T cells sorted from blood. These receptors were obtained from a young woman in good health. CDR3s include the opening cysteine and the closing phenylalanine or tryptophan. D genes are given only for firm matches. Some rows mark clone size as missing; the rest say once, few, many or name a class of expanded clone.

V gene	clone size	J gene	D gene	CDR3 protein	CDR3 DNA
TRBV19	.	TRBJ2-1	TRBD2	CASSIGQAGGEQFF	TGTGCCAGTAGTATAGGGCAAGCGGGAGGTGAGCAGTTCTTC
TRBV29-1	many	TRBJ2-1	.	CSVEGGQSSYNEQFF	TGCAGCGTTGAAGGCGGGCAGAGCTCCTACAATGAGCAGTTCTTC
TRBV11-2	.	TRBJ2-2	.	CASLLGTQYTGELFF	TGTGCCAGCCTCCTGGGCACACAATACACCGGGGAGCTGTTTTTT
TRBV20-1	many	TRBJ2-7	.	CSARDKTRGFYEQYF	TGCAGTGCTAGAGATAAGACTAGAGGTTTCTACGAGCAGTACTTC
TRBV6-2/TRBV6-3	few	TRBJ2-7	.	CASSTPPGNEQYF	TGTGCCAGCAGTACCCCGCCGGGTAACGAGCAGTACTTC
TRBV14	few	TRBJ2-1	TRBD1	CASSHYSGTGYNEQFF	TGTGCCAGCAGTCATTATTCCGGGACAGGCTACAATGAGCAGTTCTTC
TRBV12-3/TRBV12-4	few	TRBJ2-7	.	CASSLSPSQYEQYF	TGTGCCAGCAGTTTATCCCCCAGCCAATACGAGCAGTACTTC
TRBV10-3	few	TRBJ1-1	.	CATKPDPNTEAFF	TGTGCCACCAAACCGGACCCGAACACTGAAGCTTTCTTT
TRBV18	.	TRBJ1-5	.	CASSPSSLNSNQPQHF	TGTGCCAGCTCACCAAGTTCGTTGAATAGCAATCAGCCCCAGCATTTT
TRBV5-1	few	TRBJ2-3	TRBD2	CASSYSGRDTDTQYF	TGCGCCAGCAGCTACAGCGGGAGAGACACAGATACGCAGTATTTT
TRBV28	.	TRBJ1-5	.	CASTSPGEDQPQHF	TGTGCCAGCACCAGCCCAGGGGAAGATCAGCCCCAGCATTTT
TRBV7-2	few	TRBJ2-1	.	CASRASPGAGFF	TGTGCCAGCAGAGCCTCCCCCGGGGCGGGGTTCTTC
TRBV7-9	.	TRBJ2-3	TRBD2	CARRSGNDTQYF	TGTGCCAGGCGTAGCGGGAACGATACGCAGTATTTT
TRBV5-1	few	TRBJ1-2	TRBD1	CASSVKPGTGVYGYTF	TGCGCCAGCAGCGTAAAGCCCGGGACAGGAGTTTATGGCTACACCTTC